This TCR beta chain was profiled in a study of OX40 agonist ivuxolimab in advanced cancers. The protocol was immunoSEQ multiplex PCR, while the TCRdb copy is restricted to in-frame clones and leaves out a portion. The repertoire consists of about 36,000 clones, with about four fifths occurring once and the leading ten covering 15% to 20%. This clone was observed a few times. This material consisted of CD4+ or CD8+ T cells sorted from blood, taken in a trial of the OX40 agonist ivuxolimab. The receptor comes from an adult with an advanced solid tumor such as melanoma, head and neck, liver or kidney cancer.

The CDR3 DNA reads TGTGCCAGCAGCGTGACAGGGGGCTCTGAAGCTTTCTTT. It encodes CASSVTGGSEAFF. The chain links TRBV9 to TRBJ1-1; 10 bases are a match to TRBD1. The CDR3 length is 13 residues. Germline lookup yields CDR1 SGDLS and CDR2 YYNGEE. The V gene end was trimmed by 2 bases and the J gene end by 6 bases; junction bases not matched to a gene: 1.